This is a list of T cell receptor beta chains from one sample in a study of T-cell memory formation after mild COVID-19. Each CDR3 protein gets one entry after TCRdb re-called the 5' RACE reads with MiXCR. The sample lists around 340,000 distinct CDR3 sequences; about 16% were seen once. Sequencing input: PBMCs or a T cell subset sorted from them (not recorded which). The receptors shown here come from a man between 18 and 29 years old who had mild COVID-19 (a few samples of this study predate the infection). Cell type and time point are not known. Each CDR3 is given with its conserved first and last residue. The D gene is left open where the match is weak. The size field is filled for only some rows; it gives once, few, many or a size class.

size	D	V	J	DNA	CDR3
NA	TRBD2	TRBV6-5	TRBJ2-2	TGTGCCAGCAGCCGGGGGGCCGGGGAGCTGTTTTTT	CASSRGAGELFF
few	NA	TRBV7-6	TRBJ1-1	TGTGCCAGCAGCTCGGACCCGACAGTGAACACTGAAGCTTTCTTT	CASSSDPTVNTEAFF
many	NA	TRBV14	TRBJ1-6	TGTGCCAGCAGTCCGGGCAGGGGAGCTTCACCCCTCCACTTT	CASSPGRGASPLHF
NA	TRBD1	TRBV4-1	TRBJ2-5	TGCGCCAGCAGCCGCGAAGGGACAGGGGTGCAAGAGACCCAGTACTTC	CASSREGTGVQETQYF
few	TRBD1	TRBV20-1	TRBJ2-3	TGCAGTGCTTCCGGGGACAGGCTCCGCTCAGATACGCAGTATTTT	CSASGDRLRSDTQYF
few	NA	TRBV6-5	TRBJ1-3	TGTGCCAGCAGTTACGCGGTGGCTGGAAACACCATATATTTT	CASSYAVAGNTIYF
NA	NA	TRBV7-2	TRBJ2-1	TGTGCCAGCAGCCCGTCGCAGGGGGGCTCCTACAATGAGCAGTTCTTC	CASSPSQGGSYNEQFF
NA	TRBD2	TRBV4-1	TRBJ2-2	TGCGCCAGCAGTCTCAGGACTAGCGGGAGCACCGGGGAGCTGTTTTTT	CASSLRTSGSTGELFF
NA	NA	TRBV6-6	TRBJ1-1	TGTGCCAGCAGGTACGGCGACATGAACACTGAAGCTTTCTTT	CASRYGDMNTEAFF
few	TRBD1	TRBV2	TRBJ2-7	TGTGCCAGCAGGGAACAGGGGGTTGTCAACGAGCAGTACTTC	CASREQGVVNEQYF
many	NA	TRBV7-6	TRBJ2-7	TGTGGGACCGTGTGGGTGGGTTATGCGGGGCAGTACTTC	CGTVWVGYAGQYF
NA	NA	TRBV20-1	TRBJ1-2	TGCAGTGCGGGGTCCGGGACACCGATTAACTATGGCTACACCTTC	CSAGSGTPINYGYTF
few	NA	TRBV3-1	TRBJ2-1	TGTGCCAGCAGCCAAAGGGGGGTCTACAATGAGCAGTTCTTC	CASSQRGVYNEQFF
NA	NA	TRBV12-2	TRBJ1-5	TGTGCAAGTCGCTTAGCGCGGGGGACAGGGGGCGAGCCCCAGCATTTT	CASRLARGTGGEPQHF
NA	NA	TRBV19	TRBJ1-1	TGTGCCAGTAAGGAAGGGGGTGAAGCTTTCTTT	CASKEGGEAFF
few	NA	TRBV29-1	TRBJ1-1	TGCAGCGTTGTTGCGAGCACTGAAGCTTTCTTT	CSVVASTEAFF
NA	NA	TRBV5-1	TRBJ2-7	TGCGCCAGCTTGGCCGTGGGGATTTACGAGCAGTACTTC	CASLAVGIYEQYF
few	TRBD2	TRBV7-2	TRBJ2-1	TGTGCCAGCAGCCTCGCTAGCGGGGGGGCCGGACCTACAATTGAGCAGTTCTTC	CASSLASGGAGPTIEQFF
NA	NA	TRBV7-2	TRBJ1-1	TGTGCCAGCAGCCTTAGCGTTAGGGGGGTAGGAGCTTTCTTT	CASSLSVRGVGAFF
NA	NA	TRBV5-1	TRBJ2-3	TGCGCCAGCCGGGTGCGGCGGGCGGCGGGCACAGATACGCAGTATTTT	CASRVRRAAGTDTQYF
many	NA	TRBV12-3/TRBV12-4	TRBJ1-3	TGTGCCAGCAGTTTCCGGGGCATCTCTGGAAACACCATATATTTT	CASSFRGISGNTIYF
NA	NA	TRBV19	TRBJ1-3	TGTGCCAGTAGTCCTCAACGTCAGGATCCCACCATATATTTT	CASSPQRQDPTIYF